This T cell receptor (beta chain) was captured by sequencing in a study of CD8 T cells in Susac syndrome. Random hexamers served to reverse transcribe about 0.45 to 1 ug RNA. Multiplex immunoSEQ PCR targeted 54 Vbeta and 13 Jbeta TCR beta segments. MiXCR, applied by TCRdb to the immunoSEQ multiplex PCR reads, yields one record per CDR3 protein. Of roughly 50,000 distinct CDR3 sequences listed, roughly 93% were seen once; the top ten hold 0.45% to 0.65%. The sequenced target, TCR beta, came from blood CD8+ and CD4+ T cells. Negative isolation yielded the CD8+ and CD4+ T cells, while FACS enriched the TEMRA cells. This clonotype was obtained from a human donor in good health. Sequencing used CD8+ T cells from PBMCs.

The CDR3 is CATSERGGADETQYF. As DNA, the CDR3 is TGTGCCACCAGTGAGAGAGGGGGCGCGGATGAGACCCAGTACTTC. J is TRBJ2-5 and V is TRBV24-1; 7 bases match TRBD1. This CDR3 has 15 amino acids. J was trimmed by 5 bases and V by 4 bases; bases with no gene match: 9. Germline CDR1 KGHDR, CDR2 SFDVKD.